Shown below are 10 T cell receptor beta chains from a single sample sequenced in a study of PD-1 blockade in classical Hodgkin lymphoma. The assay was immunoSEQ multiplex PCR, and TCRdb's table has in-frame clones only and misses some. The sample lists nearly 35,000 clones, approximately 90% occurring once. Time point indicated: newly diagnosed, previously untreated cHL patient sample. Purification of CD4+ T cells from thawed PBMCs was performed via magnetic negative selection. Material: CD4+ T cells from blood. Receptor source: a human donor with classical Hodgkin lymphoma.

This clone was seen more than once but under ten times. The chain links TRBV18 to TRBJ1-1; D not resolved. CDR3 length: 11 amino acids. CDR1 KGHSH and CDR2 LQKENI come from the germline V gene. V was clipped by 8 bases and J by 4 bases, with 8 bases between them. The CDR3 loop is CASGPTTEAFF. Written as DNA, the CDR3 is TGTGCCAGCGGGCCAACCACTGAAGCTTTCTTT.

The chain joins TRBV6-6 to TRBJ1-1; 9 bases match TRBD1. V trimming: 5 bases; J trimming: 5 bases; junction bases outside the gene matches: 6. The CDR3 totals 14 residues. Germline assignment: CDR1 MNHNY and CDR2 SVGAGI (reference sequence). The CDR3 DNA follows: TGTGCCAGCAGTACTCGGACAGGGGTGACTGAAGCTTTCTTT. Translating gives CASSTRTGVTEAFF.

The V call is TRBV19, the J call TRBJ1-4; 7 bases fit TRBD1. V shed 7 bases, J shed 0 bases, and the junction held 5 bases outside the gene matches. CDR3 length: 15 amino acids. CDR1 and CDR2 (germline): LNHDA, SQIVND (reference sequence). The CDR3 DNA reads TGTGCCAGTAACCGACAGGGAGCAACTAATGAAAAACTGTTTTTT. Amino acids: CASNRQGATNEKLFF. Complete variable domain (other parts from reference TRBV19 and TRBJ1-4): DGGITQSPKYLFRKEGQNVTLSCEQNLNHDAMYWYRQDPGQGLRLIYYSQIVNDFQKGDIAEGYSVSREKKESFPLTVTSAQKNPTAFYLCASNRQGATNEKLFFGSGTQLSVL.

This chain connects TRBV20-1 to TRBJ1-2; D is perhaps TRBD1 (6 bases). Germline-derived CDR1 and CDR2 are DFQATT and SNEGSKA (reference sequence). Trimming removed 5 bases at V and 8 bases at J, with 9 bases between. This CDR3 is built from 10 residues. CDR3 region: CSAPGEGYTF. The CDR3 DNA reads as TGCAGTGCTCCAGGGGAAGGCTACACCTTC.

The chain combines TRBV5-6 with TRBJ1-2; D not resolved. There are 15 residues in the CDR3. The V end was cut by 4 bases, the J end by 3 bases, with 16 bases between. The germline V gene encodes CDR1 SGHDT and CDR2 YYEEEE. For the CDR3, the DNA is TGTGCCAGCAGCCCTTCGGGAGCTACTTACTATGGCTACACCTTC. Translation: CASSPSGATYYGYTF. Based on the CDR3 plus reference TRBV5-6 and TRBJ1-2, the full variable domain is DAGVTQSPTHLIKTRGQQVTLRCSPKSGHDTVSWYQQALGQGPQFIFQYYEEEERQRGNFPDRFSGHQFPNYSSELNVNALLLGDSALYLCASSPSGATYYGYTFGSGTRLTVV.

CDR3 residues: CASSQVSLPGTGRNQPQHF. The CDR3 DNA reads as TGCGCCAGCAGCCAAGTATCATTGCCCGGGACCGGAAGGAATCAGCCCCAGCATTTT. The chain employs TRBV4-1 and TRBJ1-5; TRBD1 is a possible D gene (5 bases). The CDR3 runs to 19 residues. Germline CDR1 reads MGHRA; CDR2 reads YSYEKL. Trimming took 1 base from V and 4 from J, leaving 23 bases between them.

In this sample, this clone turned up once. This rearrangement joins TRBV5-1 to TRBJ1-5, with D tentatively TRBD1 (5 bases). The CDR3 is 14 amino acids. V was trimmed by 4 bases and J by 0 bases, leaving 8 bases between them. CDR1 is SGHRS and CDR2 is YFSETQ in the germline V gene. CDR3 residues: CASSTGDSNQPQHF. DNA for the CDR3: TGCGCCAGCAGCACGGGGGATAGCAATCAGCCCCAGCATTTT.

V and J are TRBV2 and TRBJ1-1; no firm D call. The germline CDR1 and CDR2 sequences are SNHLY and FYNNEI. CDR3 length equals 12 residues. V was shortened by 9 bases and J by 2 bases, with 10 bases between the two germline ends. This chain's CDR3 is CASTSPNTEAFF. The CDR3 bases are TGTGCCAGTACTAGCCCTAACACTGAAGCTTTCTTT.

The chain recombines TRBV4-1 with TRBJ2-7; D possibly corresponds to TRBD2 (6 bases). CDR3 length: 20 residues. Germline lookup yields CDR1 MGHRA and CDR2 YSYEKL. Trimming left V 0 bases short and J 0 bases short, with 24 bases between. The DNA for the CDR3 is TGCGCCAGCAGCCAAGATCGGATTATTAAGGCACGGGGGAGCTCCTACGAGCAGTACTTC. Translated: CASSQDRIIKARGSSYEQYF.

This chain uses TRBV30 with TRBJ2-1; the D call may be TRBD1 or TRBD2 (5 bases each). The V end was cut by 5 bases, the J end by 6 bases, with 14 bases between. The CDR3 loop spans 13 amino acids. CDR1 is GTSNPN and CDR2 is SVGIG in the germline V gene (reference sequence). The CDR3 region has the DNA TGTGCCTGGGTCCGTGGGGGTTCCAATGAGCAGTTCTTC. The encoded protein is CAWVRGGSNEQFF.